This T cell receptor (beta chain) was documented in a study of T cell responses to AZD1222 COVID-19 vaccine. This clone was seen more than once but under ten times. What it binds is unknown. The repertoire was sequenced with immunoSEQ multiplex PCR; TCRdb's copy has only in-frame clones and lacks some. This sample has some 100,000 clones, with about 89% found just once. Deletions cut 5 bases from V and 0 bases from J, with 9 bases between. Germline lookup yields CDR1 SEHNR and CDR2 FQNEAQ (reference sequence). This CDR3 region has 14 residues. Both about-4-week and about-12-week second-dose recipients were combined. The study's findings and limits: Spike-specific TCR breadth and depth rose after two AZD1222 doses. There were repertoire samples only from the period after the peak T cell response.

The chain uses TRBV7-9 and TRBJ2-3; D unclear. This receptor was identified in an adult who received the AZD1222 COVID-19 vaccine. Sequencing used peripheral blood, obtained 28 days after the second AZD1222 dose. The CDR3 DNA is TGTGCCAGCAGCACCGTAACTAGCACAGATACGCAGTATTTT. Protein: CASSTVTSTDTQYF.